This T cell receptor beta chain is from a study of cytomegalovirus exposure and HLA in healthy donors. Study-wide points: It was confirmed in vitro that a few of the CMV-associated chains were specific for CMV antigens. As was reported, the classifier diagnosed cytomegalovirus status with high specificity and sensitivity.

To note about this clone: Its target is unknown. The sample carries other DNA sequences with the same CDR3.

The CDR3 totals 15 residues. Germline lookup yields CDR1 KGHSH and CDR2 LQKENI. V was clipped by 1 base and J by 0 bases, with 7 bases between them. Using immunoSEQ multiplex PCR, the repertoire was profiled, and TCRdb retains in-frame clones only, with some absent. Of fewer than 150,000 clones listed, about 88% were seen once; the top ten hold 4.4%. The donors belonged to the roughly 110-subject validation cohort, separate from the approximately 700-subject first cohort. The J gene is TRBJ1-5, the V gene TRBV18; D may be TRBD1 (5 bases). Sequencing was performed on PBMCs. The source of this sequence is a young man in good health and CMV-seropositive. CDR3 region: CASSPQGNSNQPQHF. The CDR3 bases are TGTGCCAGCTCACCACAGGGGAATAGCAATCAGCCCCAGCATTTT.